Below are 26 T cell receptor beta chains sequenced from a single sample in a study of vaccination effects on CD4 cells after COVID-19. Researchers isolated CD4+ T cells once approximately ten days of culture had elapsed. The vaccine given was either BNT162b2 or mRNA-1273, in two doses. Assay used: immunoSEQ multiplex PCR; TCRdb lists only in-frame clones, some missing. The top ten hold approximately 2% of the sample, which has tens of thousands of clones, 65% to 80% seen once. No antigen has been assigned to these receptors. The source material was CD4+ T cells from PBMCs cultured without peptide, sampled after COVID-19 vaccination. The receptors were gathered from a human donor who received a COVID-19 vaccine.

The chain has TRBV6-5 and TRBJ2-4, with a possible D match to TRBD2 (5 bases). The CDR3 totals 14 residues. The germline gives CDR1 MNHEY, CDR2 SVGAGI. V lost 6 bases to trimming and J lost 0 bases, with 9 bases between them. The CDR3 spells CASRRDLAKNIQYF. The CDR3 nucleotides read TGTGCCAGCAGGAGGGATCTAGCCAAAAACATTCAGTACTTC.

DNA of the CDR3: TGTGCCAGCAGTTACGGGTCGGGCAGGGGCCGGGGTGGCTACACCTTC. Translating gives CASSYGSGRGRGGYTF. The chain carries TRBV6-5 and TRBJ1-2, with D possibly matching TRBD1 (6 bases). The CDR3 is made up of 16 amino acids. Per the germline V gene, CDR1 is MNHEY and CDR2 is SVGAGI. Trimming pared 2 bases from V and 7 bases from J, leaving 20 bases between.

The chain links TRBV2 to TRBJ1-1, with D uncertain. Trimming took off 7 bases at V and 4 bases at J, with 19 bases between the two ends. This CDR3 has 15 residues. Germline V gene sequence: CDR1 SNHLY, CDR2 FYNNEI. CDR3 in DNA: TGTGCCAGCAAACCACTGGTCGCGATGGGCACTGAAGCTTTCTTT. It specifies CASKPLVAMGTEAFF.

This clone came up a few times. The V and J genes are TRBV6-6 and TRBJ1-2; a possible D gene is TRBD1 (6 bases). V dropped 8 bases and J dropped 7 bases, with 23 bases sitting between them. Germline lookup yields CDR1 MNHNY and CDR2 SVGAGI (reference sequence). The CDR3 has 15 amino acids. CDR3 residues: CASGTTGIRAGGYTF. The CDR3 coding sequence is TGTGCCAGCGGAACAACAGGGATAAGGGCAGGTGGCTACACCTTC.

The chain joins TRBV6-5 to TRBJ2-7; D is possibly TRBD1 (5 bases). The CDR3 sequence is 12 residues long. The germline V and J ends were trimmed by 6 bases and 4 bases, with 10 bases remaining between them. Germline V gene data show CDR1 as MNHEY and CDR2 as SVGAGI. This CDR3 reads CASSKTGYEQYV. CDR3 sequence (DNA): TGTGCCAGCAGCAAAACAGGTTACGAGCAGTACGTC.

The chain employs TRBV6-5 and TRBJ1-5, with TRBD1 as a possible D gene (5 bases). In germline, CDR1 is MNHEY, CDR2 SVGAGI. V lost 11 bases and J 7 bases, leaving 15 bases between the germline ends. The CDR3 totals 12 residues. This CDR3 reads CALGQGEQPQHF. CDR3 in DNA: TGTGCCTTAGGGCAGGGTGAACAGCCCCAGCATTTT.

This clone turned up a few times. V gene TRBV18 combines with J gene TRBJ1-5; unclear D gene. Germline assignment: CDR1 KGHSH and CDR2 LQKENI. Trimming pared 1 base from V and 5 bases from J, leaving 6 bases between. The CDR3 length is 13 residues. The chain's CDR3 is CASSPQGYQPQHF. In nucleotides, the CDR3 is TGTGCCAGCTCACCACAGGGTTATCAGCCCCAGCATTTT.

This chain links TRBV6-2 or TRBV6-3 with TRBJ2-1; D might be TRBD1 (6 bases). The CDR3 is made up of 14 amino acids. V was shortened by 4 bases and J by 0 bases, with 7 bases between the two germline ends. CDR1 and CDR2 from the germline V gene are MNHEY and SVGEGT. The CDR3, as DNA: TGTGCCAGCAGTTGGACAGACTCCTACAATGAGCAGTTCTTC. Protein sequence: CASSWTDSYNEQFF.

In DNA form, the CDR3 reads TGTGCCACCAGTGACTCATTTGGGAGCGGGGACGGCTACACCTTC. This gives the protein CATSDSFGSGDGYTF. J is TRBJ1-2 and V is TRBV24-1; D possibly corresponds to TRBD1 (5 bases). The CDR3 covers 15 residues. V was pared by 4 bases and J by 8 bases, with 19 bases between. Per germline, CDR1 KGHDR and CDR2 SFDVKD.

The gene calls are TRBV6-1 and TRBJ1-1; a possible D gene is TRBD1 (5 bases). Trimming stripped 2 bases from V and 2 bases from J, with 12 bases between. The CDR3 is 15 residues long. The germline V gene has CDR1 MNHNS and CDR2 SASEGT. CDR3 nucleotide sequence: TGTGCCAGCAGTGAAATGGGGGAGGGCAACACTGAAGCTTTCTTT. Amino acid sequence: CASSEMGEGNTEAFF.

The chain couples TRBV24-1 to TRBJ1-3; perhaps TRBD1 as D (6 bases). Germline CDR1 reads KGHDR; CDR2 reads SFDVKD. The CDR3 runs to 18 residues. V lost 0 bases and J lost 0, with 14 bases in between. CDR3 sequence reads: CATSDLRGGLSSGNTIYF. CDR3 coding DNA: TGTGCCACCAGTGATTTGCGGGGGGGGCTTAGCTCTGGAAACACCATATATTTT.

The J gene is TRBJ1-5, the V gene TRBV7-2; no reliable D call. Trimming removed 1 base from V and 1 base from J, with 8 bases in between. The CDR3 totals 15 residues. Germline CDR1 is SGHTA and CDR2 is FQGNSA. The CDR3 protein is CASSLGRISNQPQHF. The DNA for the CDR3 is TGTGCCAGCAGCTTAGGACGGATAAGCAATCAGCCCCAGCATTTT.

CDR3 residues: CASSYGGSHNSPLHF. CDR3 sequence (DNA): TGTGCCAGCAGTTACGGGGGTAGCCATAATTCACCCCTCCACTTT. The chain employs TRBV6-5 and TRBJ1-6; possibly TRBD1 for D (5 bases). In germline, CDR1 is MNHEY, CDR2 SVGAGI. V gave up 2 bases and J gave up 5 bases, with 10 bases separating them. This CDR3 has 15 amino acids.

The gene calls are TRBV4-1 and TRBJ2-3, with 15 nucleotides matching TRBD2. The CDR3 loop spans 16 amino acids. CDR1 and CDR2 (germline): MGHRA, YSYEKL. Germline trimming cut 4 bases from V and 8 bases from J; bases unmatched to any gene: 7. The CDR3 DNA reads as TGCGCCAGCAGCCCTCAGGGACTAGCGGGGGGAACTACGCAGTATTTT. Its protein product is CASSPQGLAGGTTQYF.

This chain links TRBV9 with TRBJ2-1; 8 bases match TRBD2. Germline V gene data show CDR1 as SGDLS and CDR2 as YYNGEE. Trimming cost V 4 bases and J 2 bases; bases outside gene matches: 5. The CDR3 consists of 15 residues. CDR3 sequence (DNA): TGTGCCAGCAGCCTCAGCGGGGGCGCCTACAATGAGCAGTTCTTC. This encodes CASSLSGGAYNEQFF.

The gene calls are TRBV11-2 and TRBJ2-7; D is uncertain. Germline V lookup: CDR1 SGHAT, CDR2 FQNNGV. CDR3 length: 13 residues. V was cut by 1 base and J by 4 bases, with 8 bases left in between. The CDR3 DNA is TGTGCCAGCAGCTTAGGTTCGGTTTACGAGCAGTACGTC. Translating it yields CASSLGSVYEQYV.

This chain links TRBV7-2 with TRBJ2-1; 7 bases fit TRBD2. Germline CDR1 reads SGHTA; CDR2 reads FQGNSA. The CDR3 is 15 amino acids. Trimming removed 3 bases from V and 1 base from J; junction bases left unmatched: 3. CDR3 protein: CASSLTSRSYNEQFF. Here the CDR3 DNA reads TGTGCCAGCAGCTTGACTAGCAGGTCCTACAATGAGCAGTTCTTC.

The DNA for the CDR3 is TGTGCCAGCAGAACCGGGGCCCAAGAGACCCAGTACTTC. The encoded protein is CASRTGAQETQYF. The genes are TRBV6-6 and TRBJ2-5; possibly TRBD1 or TRBD2 for D (5 bases each). From germline, CDR1 is MNHNY and CDR2 SVGAGI (reference sequence). This CDR3 is 13 amino acids long. The germline V and J ends were trimmed by 6 bases and 1 base, with 9 bases remaining between them.

The CDR3 DNA sequence: TGTGCCAGCAGGACGACCAGGGGAGAGCAGTACGTC. As protein: CASRTTRGEQYV. The chain couples TRBV28 to TRBJ2-7; maybe TRBD1 (6 bases). This CDR3 contains 12 residues. V lost 6 bases and J lost 7, with 13 bases in between. CDR1 and CDR2 from the germline V gene are MDHEN and SYDVKM.

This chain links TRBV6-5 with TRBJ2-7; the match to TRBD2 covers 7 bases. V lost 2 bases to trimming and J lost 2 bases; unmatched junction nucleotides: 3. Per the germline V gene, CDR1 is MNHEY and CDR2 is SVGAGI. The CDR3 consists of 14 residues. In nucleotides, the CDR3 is TGTGCCAGCAGTTACGCTCGGGGGGCCTACGAGCAGTACGTC. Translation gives CASSYARGAYEQYV.

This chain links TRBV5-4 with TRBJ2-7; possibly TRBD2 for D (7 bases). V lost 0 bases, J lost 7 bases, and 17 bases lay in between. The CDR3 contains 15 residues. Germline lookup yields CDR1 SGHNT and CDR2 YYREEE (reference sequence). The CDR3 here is CASSLDGGPGREQYV. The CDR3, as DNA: TGTGCCAGCAGCTTGGACGGGGGGCCGGGGCGGGAGCAGTACGTC.

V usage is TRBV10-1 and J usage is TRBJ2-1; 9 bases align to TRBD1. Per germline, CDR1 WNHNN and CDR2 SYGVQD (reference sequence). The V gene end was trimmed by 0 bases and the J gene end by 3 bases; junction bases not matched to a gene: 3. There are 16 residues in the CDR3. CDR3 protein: CASSESTGGGYNEQFF. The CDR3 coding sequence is TGCGCCAGCAGTGAGTCGACAGGGGGAGGCTACAATGAGCAGTTCTTC.

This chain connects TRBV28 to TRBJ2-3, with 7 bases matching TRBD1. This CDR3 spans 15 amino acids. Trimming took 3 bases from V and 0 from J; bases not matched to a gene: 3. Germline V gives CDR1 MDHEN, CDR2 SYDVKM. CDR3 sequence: CASSFLGQSTDTQYF. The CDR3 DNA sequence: TGTGCCAGCAGTTTTTTGGGACAGAGCACAGATACGCAGTATTTT.

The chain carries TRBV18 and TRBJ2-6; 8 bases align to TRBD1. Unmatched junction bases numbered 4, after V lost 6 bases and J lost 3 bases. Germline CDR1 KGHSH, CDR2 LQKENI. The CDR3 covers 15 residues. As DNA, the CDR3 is TGTGCCAGCTCGCCTGACAGGGGTGGGGCCAACGTCCTGACTTTC. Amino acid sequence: CASSPDRGGANVLTF.

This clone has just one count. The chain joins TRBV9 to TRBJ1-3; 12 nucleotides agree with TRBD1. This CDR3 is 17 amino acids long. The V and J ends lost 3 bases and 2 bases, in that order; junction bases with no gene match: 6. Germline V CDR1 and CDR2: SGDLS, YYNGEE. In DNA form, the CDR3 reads TGTGCCAGCAGCGGGACCGGGACAGGGGGCCCTGGAAACACCATATATTTT. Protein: CASSGTGTGGPGNTIYF.

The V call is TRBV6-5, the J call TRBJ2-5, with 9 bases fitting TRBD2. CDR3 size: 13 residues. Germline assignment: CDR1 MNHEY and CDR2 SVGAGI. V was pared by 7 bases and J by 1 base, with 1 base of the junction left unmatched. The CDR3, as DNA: TGTGCCAGCAAAGCGGGGGGCCAAGAGACCCAGTACTTC. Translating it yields CASKAGGQETQYF.